This TCR beta chain emerged from a study of blood T cell repertoires in COVID-19. Whole-study context: Spain, Italy and the United States supplied samples that represented acute and convalescent COVID-19.

Only in-frame clones appear in the TCRdb table, and some are missing; sequencing was by immunoSEQ multiplex PCR. Seen here are some 140,000 clones, approximately 84% observed once, and the top ten hold roughly 13%. V gave up 4 bases and J gave up 2 bases; unmatched junction bases: 9. Germline V gene sequence: CDR1 SGHKS, CDR2 YYEKEE (reference sequence). This CDR3 has 16 residues. The chain combines TRBV5-5 with TRBJ2-1; 7 nucleotides match TRBD1. This receptor was identified in a human donor in a cohort sampled during active COVID-19. Sequenced material: peripheral blood. This CDR3 reads CASSQGQPKPYNEQFF. DNA of the CDR3: TGTGCCAGCAGCCAGGGACAGCCGAAGCCCTACAATGAGCAGTTCTTC.